This TCR beta chain was obtained from a study of CD8+ T cells in alopecia areata. This clone was recorded once. Its ends do not fully match the called genes, so a read error is possible. Treatment described: oral pan-JAK inhibitor, 5-10 mg twice daily. cDNA serving as the sequencing template came from extracted, reverse transcribed RNA. The protocol was immunoSEQ multiplex PCR, while the TCRdb copy is restricted to in-frame clones and leaves out a portion. The table lists approximately 280,000 clones, about 62% of them singletons. This CDR3 is built from 15 residues. CDR1 and CDR2 (germline): SSHAT, FNYEAQ (reference sequence).

The TCR sequence derives from a human donor with alopecia areata. Material: CD4+ T cells sorted from blood, obtained at week 24, from a patient treated with tofacitinib. V gene TRBV7-7 combines with J gene TRBJ2-1, with 9 bases matching TRBD2. CDR3 nucleotides: TGTGCTAGCAGCTTACAAATAGCGGGGGACAATGAGCAGTTCTTC. It translates to CASSLQIAGDNEQFF.